This entry lists 2 T cell receptor beta chains sequenced from one sample in a study of CD8+ T cells in alopecia areata. Reverse transcribed after extraction, RNA yielded cDNA as the sequencing template. The assay was immunoSEQ multiplex PCR, and TCRdb's table has in-frame clones only and misses some. The table has around 150,000 clones, more than 55% seen once; the top ten hold 35% to 40%. The sample taken for sequencing was CD8+ T cells sorted from blood. The receptor source for this set is a human donor in good health.

CDR3 sequence reads: CASSLGDSSYTF. The DNA for the CDR3 is TGTGCCAGCAGCTTAGGAGACTCTAGCTACACCTTC. The chain combines TRBV7-9 with TRBJ1-2; D is uncertain. The CDR3 covers 12 residues. The V end was cut by 1 base, the J end by 9 bases, with 9 bases between. Germline loops: CDR1 SEHNR, CDR2 FQNEAQ (reference sequence).

This clone has a handful of counts. The chain carries TRBV29-1 and TRBJ2-6; 8 nucleotides agree with TRBD1. The CDR3 has 16 amino acids. V trimming: 4 bases; J trimming: 0 bases; junction bases outside the gene matches: 5. The germline V gene encodes CDR1 SQVTM and CDR2 ANQGSEA. This chain's CDR3 is CSVGDRPNSGANVLTF. The CDR3, as DNA: TGCAGCGTTGGGGACAGGCCTAACTCTGGGGCCAACGTCCTGACTTTC.